Below are 17 T cell receptor beta chains sequenced from a single sample in a study of blood T cell repertoires in COVID-19. The data were produced by immunoSEQ multiplex PCR, yet TCRdb's version contains in-frame clones alone and is incomplete. Of 200,000 or so clones listed, about nine tenths are singletons. Sample: PBMCs or T cells enriched from blood (not recorded which). All receptors derive from a man aged 25-45 years in a cohort exposed to, infected with or recovered from COVID-19 (not recorded which).

The genes are TRBV28 and TRBJ2-7; TRBD1 might be the D (5 bases). The CDR3 is made up of 12 amino acids. V lost 7 bases, J lost 2 bases, and 9 bases lay in between. The germline V gene encodes CDR1 MDHEN and CDR2 SYDVKM. CDR3 sequence: CASTKQAYEQYF. In DNA form, the CDR3 reads TGTGCCAGCACCAAACAGGCCTACGAGCAGTACTTC. Full variable domain (rest looked up from reference TRBV28 and TRBJ2-7): DVKVTQSSRYLVKRTGEKVFLECVQDMDHENMFWYRQDPGLGLRLIYFSYDVKMKEKGDIPEGYSVSREKKERFSLILESASTNQTSMYLCASTKQAYEQYFGPGTRLTVT.

V is TRBV24-1 and J is TRBJ2-2, with 7 bases matching TRBD2. The junction had 5 bases not matched to a gene; V was cut back by 1 base and J by 1 base. Germline V gene data show CDR1 as KGHDR and CDR2 as SFDVKD. The CDR3 is made up of 17 amino acids. For the CDR3, the DNA is TGTGCCACCAGTGATTTTGTACGCGGGGGGAACACCGGGGAGCTGTTTTTT. It yields the protein CATSDFVRGGNTGELFF.

The chain carries TRBV27 and TRBJ2-7; 9 nucleotides agree with TRBD1. Per germline, CDR1 MNHEY and CDR2 SMNVEV (reference sequence). J was trimmed by 0 bases and V by 6 bases; bases with no gene match: 6. This CDR3 comprises 15 residues. Here the CDR3 DNA reads TGTGCCAGCAGGGTCGGGACAGGGTACTCCTACGAGCAGTACTTC. Encoded protein: CASRVGTGYSYEQYF.

V is TRBV7-3 and J is TRBJ2-3, with D possibly matching TRBD2 (5 bases). Germline V gene lookup returns CDR1 SGHTA and CDR2 FQGTGA. The ends were cut back, 5 bases at V and 3 bases at J, with 24 bases in the middle. The CDR3 is 18 amino acids. Here the CDR3 reads CASSPGGSRSWRTDTQYF. The CDR3 DNA reads as TGTGCCAGCAGCCCCGGTGGTAGCCGCAGTTGGAGGACAGATACGCAGTATTTT.

CDR3 nucleotide sequence: TGTGCCAGCAGCTTCAACAGGAGAGCTAATGAAAAACTGTTTTTT. This sequence encodes CASSFNRRANEKLFF. The rearrangement joins TRBV7-2 to TRBJ1-4, with D possibly matching TRBD1 (5 bases). V dropped 3 bases and J dropped 3 bases, with 11 bases sitting between them. Germline CDR1 SGHTA, CDR2 FQGNSA. CDR3 length: 15 amino acids.

CDR3 sequence (DNA): TGTGCCTCAAGACATGCCACCTCATATGGCTACACCTTC. Translating gives CASRHATSYGYTF. The V gene is TRBV6-5, the J gene TRBJ1-2; no clear D gene. The CDR3 totals 13 residues. Trimming stripped 11 bases from V and 5 bases from J, with 18 bases between. Germline CDR1 reads MNHEY; CDR2 reads SVGAGI.

The chain uses TRBV5-6 and TRBJ1-6; no definite D call. Germline CDR1 reads SGHDT; CDR2 reads YYEEEE. The V end was cut by 0 bases, the J end by 7 bases, with 14 bases between. The CDR3 is 16 amino acids. CDR3 DNA: TGTGCCAGCAGCTTGGCCCGGCGCGGATACAATTCACCCCTCCACTTT. Residues: CASSLARRGYNSPLHF.

The chain carries TRBV24-1 and TRBJ1-5, with 7 bases that match TRBD1. Trimming cost V 3 bases and J 3 bases; bases outside gene matches: 4. Germline lookup yields CDR1 KGHDR and CDR2 SFDVKD. This CDR3 has 15 residues. The DNA of the CDR3 is TGTGCCACCAGTGATCGACAGGGAAACAATCAGCCCCAGCATTTT. Protein product: CATSDRQGNNQPQHF.

The rearrangement uses TRBV6-4 and TRBJ1-4, with D unresolved. With 4 bases removed from V and 7 bases from J, the gap between germline ends came to 13 bases. CDR3 length equals 14 residues. The germline gives CDR1 MRHNA, CDR2 SNTAGT. As DNA, the CDR3 is TGTGCCAGCAGTGTCGAACGCAGGCTTGAAAAACTGTTTTTT. The encoded protein is CASSVERRLEKLFF.

This clone appeared once. The V and J genes are TRBV11-2 and TRBJ1-2; D remains ambiguous. The CDR3 has 15 residues. V was trimmed by 1 base and J by 5 bases, leaving 14 bases between them. Germline loops: CDR1 SGHAT, CDR2 FQNNGV. CDR3 DNA: TGTGCCAGCAGCTTAGTCCTGGGAGGGAGGTATGGCTACACCTTC. It specifies CASSLVLGGRYGYTF.

The chain is built from TRBV7-9 and TRBJ2-7; possibly TRBD1 for D (7 bases). The ends were cut back, 5 bases at V and 0 bases at J, with 20 bases in the middle. CDR1 is SEHNR, CDR2 FQNEAQ, per germline (reference sequence). This CDR3 is built from 17 residues. The chain's CDR3 is CASSPSWGDRDSYEQYF. CDR3 nucleotide sequence: TGTGCCAGCAGCCCCTCGTGGGGGGACAGAGACTCCTACGAGCAGTACTTC.

The J gene is TRBJ1-2, the V gene TRBV7-9; a possible D gene is TRBD1 (6 bases). The germline CDR1 and CDR2 sequences are SEHNR and FQNEAQ (reference sequence). Trimming stripped 5 bases from V and 3 bases from J, with 19 bases between. This CDR3 has 16 amino acids. DNA of the CDR3: TGTGCCAGCAGCGCCGCACAGGGTCTTGTCGACTATGGCTACACCTTC. Translating it yields CASSAAQGLVDYGYTF.

The chain carries TRBV11-2 and TRBJ2-1; 8 bases match TRBD1. The CDR3 runs to 14 residues. The V segment lost 0 bases and the J segment 7 bases; nucleotides outside the gene matches: 2. Germline V gene lookup returns CDR1 SGHAT and CDR2 FQNNGV. CDR3 amino acids: CASSLDWTGNEQFF. The DNA of the CDR3 is TGTGCCAGCAGCTTAGATTGGACAGGGAATGAGCAGTTCTTC.

The chain recombines TRBV5-1 with TRBJ2-2, with 11 bases identical to TRBD2. The trim removed 3 bases at V and 4 bases at J, leaving 2 bases unmatched. The CDR3 has 15 residues. Germline loops: CDR1 SGHRS, CDR2 YFSETQ. CDR3 sequence: CASSSTSGSTGELFF. The CDR3 coding sequence is TGCGCCAGCAGCTCCACTAGCGGGAGCACCGGGGAGCTGTTTTTT.

The chain couples TRBV7-9 to TRBJ2-7; TRBD1 matches 9 bases. This CDR3 spans 16 amino acids. V lost 4 bases and J lost 3; bases outside the gene matches: 10. Germline CDR1 SEHNR, CDR2 FQNEAQ (reference sequence). CDR3 sequence (DNA): TGTGCCAGCAGCTCCGTCCGGACAGGGGCCTTCTACGAGCAGTACTTC. Encoded protein: CASSSVRTGAFYEQYF. The variable domain in full, with the rest retrieved from reference TRBV7-9 and TRBJ2-7, is DTGVSQNPRHKITKRGQNVTFRCDPISEHNRLYWYRQTLGQGPEFLTYFQNEAQLEKSRLLSDRFSAERPKGSFSTLEIQRTEQGDSAMYLCASSSVRTGAFYEQYFGPGTRLTVT.

The chain has TRBV19 and TRBJ2-7, with D possibly matching TRBD2 (6 bases). The V and J ends lost 5 bases and 1 base respectively, with 18 bases between them. This CDR3 has 16 amino acids. CDR1 is LNHDA, CDR2 SQIVND, per germline (reference sequence). The CDR3 protein is CASSEGLPQLSYEQYF. In DNA form, the CDR3 reads TGTGCCAGTAGTGAAGGACTACCACAATTGTCCTACGAGCAGTACTTC.

CDR3 loop: CASSFGGLSTDTQYF. DNA of the CDR3: TGTGCCAGCAGCTTTGGGGGCTTATCCACAGATACGCAGTATTTT. This chain links TRBV7-3 with TRBJ2-3; D may be TRBD1 (6 bases). The CDR3 spans 15 residues. Per germline, CDR1 SGHTA and CDR2 FQGTGA. Trimming removed 3 bases at V and 2 bases at J, with 12 bases between.